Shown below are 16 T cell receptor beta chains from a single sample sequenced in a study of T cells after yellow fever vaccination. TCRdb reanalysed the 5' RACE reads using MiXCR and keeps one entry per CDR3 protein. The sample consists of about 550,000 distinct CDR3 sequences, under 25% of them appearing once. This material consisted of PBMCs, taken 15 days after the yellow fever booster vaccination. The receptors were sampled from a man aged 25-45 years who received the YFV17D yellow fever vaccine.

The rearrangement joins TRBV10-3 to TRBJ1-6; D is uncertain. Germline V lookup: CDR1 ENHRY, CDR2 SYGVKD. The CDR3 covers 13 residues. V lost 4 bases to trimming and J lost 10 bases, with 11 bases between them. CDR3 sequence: CAISGEVRSPLHF. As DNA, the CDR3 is TGTGCCATCAGTGGTGAAGTGAGGTCACCCCTCCACTTT.

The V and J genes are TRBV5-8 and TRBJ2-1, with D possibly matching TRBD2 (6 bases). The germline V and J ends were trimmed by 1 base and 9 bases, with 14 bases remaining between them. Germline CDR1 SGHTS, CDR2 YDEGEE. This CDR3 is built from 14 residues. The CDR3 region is CASSLIGSGTEQFF. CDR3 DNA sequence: TGTGCCAGCAGCTTGATCGGGAGTGGGACTGAGCAGTTCTTC.

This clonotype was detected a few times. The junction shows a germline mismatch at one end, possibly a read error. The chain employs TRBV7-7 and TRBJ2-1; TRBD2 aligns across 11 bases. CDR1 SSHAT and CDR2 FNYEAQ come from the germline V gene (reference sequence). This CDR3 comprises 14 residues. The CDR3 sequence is CASSLEEASGRLFF. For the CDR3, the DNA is TGTGCTAGCAGCTTAGAGGAGGCTAGCGGGAGGCTGTTCTTC.

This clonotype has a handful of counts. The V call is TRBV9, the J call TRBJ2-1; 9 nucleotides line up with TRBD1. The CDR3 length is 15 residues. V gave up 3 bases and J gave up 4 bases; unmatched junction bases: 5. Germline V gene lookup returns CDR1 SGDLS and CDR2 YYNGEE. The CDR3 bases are TGTGCCAGCAGCGCCGGGACAGGGATTTACAATGAGCAGTTCTTC. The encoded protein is CASSAGTGIYNEQFF.

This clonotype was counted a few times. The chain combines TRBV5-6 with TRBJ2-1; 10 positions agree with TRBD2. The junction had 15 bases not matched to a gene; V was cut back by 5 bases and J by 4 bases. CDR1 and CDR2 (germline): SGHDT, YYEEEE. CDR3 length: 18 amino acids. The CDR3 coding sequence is TGTGCCAGCAGTTTCGCTACTATACTAGCGGGGCCTTACAATGAGCAGTTCTTC. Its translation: CASSFATILAGPYNEQFF.

This chain's CDR3 is CASSQVSPPYEQYF. The CDR3 bases are TGCGCCAGCAGCCAAGTCAGTCCACCCTACGAGCAGTACTTC. V is TRBV4-1 and J is TRBJ2-7; D is uncertain. Deletions cut 1 base from V and 2 bases from J, with 9 bases between. This CDR3 has 14 amino acids. Germline values: CDR1 MGHRA, CDR2 YSYEKL.

CDR3 region: CASSRTSGEETQYF. The CDR3 region has the DNA TGTGCCAGCAGCCGGACTAGCGGGGAAGAGACCCAGTACTTC. This chain connects TRBV7-9 to TRBJ2-5; 12 bases line up with TRBD2. Germline V gives CDR1 SEHNR, CDR2 FQNEAQ (reference sequence). Unmatched junction bases numbered 1, after V lost 5 bases and J lost 3 bases. The CDR3 is 14 residues long.

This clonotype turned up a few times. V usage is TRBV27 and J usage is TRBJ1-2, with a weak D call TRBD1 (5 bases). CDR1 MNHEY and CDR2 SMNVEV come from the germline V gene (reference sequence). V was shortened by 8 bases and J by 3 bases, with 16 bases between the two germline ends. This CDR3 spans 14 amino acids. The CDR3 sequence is CASRGPGEDYGYTF. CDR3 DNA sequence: TGTGCCAGCCGTGGGCCGGGGGAAGACTATGGCTACACCTTC.

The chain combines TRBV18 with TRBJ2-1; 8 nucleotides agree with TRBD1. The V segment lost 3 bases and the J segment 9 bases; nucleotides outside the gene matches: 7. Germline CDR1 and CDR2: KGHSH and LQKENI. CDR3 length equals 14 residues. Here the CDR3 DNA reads TGTGCCAGCTCACCCGGACAGGGAATAAGTGAGCAGTTCTTC. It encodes CASSPGQGISEQFF.

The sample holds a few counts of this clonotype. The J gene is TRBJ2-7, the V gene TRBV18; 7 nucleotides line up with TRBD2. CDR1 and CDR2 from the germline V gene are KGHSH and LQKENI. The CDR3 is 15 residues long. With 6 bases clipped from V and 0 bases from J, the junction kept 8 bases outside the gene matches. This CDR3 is CASSLRLADSYEQYF. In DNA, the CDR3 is TGTGCCAGCTCCCTCCGTCTAGCGGACTCCTACGAGCAGTACTTC.

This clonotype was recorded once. CDR3 loop: CASSLNIGKSSYEQYF. CDR3 sequence (DNA): TGCGCCAGCAGCTTGAATATCGGGAAGAGCTCCTACGAGCAGTACTTC. J is TRBJ2-7 and V is TRBV5-1; possibly TRBD2 for D (5 bases). CDR3 length: 16 amino acids. Germline V CDR1 and CDR2: SGHRS, YFSETQ. The V gene lost 1 base and the J gene lost 0 bases, with 14 bases spanning the gap.

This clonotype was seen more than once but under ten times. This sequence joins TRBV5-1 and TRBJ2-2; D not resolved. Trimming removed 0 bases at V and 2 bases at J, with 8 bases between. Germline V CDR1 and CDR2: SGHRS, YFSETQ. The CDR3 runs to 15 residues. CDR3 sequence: CASSLAQKNTGELFF. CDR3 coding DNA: TGCGCCAGCAGCTTGGCGCAGAAAAACACCGGGGAGCTGTTTTTT.

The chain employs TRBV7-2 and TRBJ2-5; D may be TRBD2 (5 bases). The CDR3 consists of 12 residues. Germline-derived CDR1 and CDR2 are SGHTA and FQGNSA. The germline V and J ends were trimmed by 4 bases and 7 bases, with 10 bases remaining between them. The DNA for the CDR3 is TGTGCCAGCAGCTCCGGGGTTCGGACCCAGTACTTC. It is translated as CASSSGVRTQYF. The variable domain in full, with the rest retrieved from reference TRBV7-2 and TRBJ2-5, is GAGVSQSPSNKVTEKGKDVELRCDPISGHTALYWYRQSLGQGLEFLIYFQGNSAPDKSGLPSDRFSAERTGGSVSTLTIQRTQQEDSAVYLCASSSGVRTQYFGPGTRLLVL.

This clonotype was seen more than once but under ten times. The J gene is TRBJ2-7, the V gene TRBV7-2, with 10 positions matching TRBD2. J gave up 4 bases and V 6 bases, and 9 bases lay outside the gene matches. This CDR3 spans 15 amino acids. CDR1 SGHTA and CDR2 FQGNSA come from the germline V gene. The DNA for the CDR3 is TGTGCCAGCAGACACCTAGCGGGAGACTTTTACGAGCAGTACTTC. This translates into CASRHLAGDFYEQYF.

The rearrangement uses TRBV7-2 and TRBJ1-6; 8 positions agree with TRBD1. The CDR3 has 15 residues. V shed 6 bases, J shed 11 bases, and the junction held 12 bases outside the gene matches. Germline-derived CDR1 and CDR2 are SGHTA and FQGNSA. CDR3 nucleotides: TGTGCCAGCAGACCCTCTGGACAGGGCTCCGCACCCCTCCACTTT. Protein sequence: CASRPSGQGSAPLHF.

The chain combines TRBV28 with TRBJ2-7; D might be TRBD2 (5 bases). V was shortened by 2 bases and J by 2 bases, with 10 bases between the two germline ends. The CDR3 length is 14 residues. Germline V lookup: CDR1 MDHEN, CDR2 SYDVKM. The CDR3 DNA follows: TGTGCCAGCAGTTTAAGCGGAGAAACCTACGAGCAGTACTTC. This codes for CASSLSGETYEQYF.